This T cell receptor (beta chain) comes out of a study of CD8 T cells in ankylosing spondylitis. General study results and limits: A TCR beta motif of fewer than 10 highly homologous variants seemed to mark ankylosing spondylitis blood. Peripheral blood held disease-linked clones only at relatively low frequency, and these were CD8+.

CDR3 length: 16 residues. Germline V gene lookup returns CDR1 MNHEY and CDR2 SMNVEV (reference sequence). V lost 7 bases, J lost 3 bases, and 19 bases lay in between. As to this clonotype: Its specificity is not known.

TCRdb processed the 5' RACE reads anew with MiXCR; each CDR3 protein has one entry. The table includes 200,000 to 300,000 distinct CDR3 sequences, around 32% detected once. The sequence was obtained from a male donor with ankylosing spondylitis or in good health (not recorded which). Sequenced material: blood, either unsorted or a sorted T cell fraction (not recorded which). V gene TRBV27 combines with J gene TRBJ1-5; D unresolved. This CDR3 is CASTIGWGFYNQPQHF. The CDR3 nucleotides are TGTGCCAGCACCATCGGGTGGGGATTTTACAATCAGCCCCAGCATTTT.